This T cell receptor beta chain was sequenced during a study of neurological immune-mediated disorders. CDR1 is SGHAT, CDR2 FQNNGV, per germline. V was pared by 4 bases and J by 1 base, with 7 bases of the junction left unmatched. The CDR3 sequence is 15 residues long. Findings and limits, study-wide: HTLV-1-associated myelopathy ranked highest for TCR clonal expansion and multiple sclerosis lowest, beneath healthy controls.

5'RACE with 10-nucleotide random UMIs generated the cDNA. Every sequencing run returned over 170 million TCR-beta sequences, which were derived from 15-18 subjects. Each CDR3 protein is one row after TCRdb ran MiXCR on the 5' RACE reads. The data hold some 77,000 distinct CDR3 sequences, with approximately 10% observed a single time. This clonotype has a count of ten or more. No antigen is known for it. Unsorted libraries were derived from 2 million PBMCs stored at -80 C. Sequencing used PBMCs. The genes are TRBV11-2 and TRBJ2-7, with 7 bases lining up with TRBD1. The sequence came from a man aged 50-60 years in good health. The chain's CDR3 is CASSSPGQNSYEQYF. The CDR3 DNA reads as TGTGCCAGCAGCTCTCCGGGACAGAATTCCTACGAGCAGTACTTC.